One sample yielded the 2 T cell receptor beta chains listed below, sequenced in a study of tumor-infiltrating lymphocytes in localized non-small cell lung cancer. Here immunoSEQ multiplex PCR was the method, and the copy in TCRdb shows in-frame clones only, minus some. The sample lists around 17,000 clones; under 80% were seen once. The sequenced sample was lung tumor tissue. The receptor source for this set is a human donor with non-small cell lung cancer.

This clone has a handful of counts. The genes are TRBV2 and TRBJ2-2; TRBD2 aligns across 12 bases. The CDR3 consists of 16 residues. Germline lookup yields CDR1 SNHLY and CDR2 FYNNEI. Trimming cost V 6 bases and J 6 bases; bases outside gene matches: 8. The DNA for the CDR3 is TGTGCCAGCAGAGGCCTAGCGGGAGGGCCCTCCGGGGAGCTGTTTTTT. Protein: CASRGLAGGPSGELFF.

The count of this clone is one. The chain joins TRBV5-1 to TRBJ2-7; D may be TRBD1 or TRBD2 (5 bases each). Germline-derived CDR1 and CDR2 are SGHRS and YFSETQ. Trimming shortened V by 3 bases and J by 0 bases, and 13 bases separated the two germline ends. The CDR3 has 15 residues. The CDR3 sequence is CASSSGTTSSYEQYF. The CDR3 DNA reads as TGCGCCAGCAGCTCCGGGACCACTAGCTCCTACGAGCAGTACTTC.